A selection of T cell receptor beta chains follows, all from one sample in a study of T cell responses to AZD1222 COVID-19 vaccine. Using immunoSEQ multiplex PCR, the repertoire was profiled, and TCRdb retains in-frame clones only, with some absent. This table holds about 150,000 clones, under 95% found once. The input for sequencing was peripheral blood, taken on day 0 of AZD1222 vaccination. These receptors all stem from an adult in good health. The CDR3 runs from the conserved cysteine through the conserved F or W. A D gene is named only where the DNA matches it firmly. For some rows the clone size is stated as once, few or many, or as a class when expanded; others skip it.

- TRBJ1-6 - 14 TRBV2 TGTGCCAGCAGTGAGTCTACTCGTAATTCACCCCTCCACTTT CASSESTRNSPLHF
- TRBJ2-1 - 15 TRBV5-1 TGCGCCAGCAGCGCGTCAGTAGCGGTCCGAGACTGGCAGTTCTTC CASSASVAVRDWQFF
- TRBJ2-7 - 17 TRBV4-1 TGCGCCAGCAGCCAAGACCCCTTGGGGTTTGGCTCCTACGAGCAGTACTTC CASSQDPLGFGSYEQYF
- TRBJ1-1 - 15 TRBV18 TGTGCCAGCTCACCACCGCTGGGACCGAACACTGAAGCTTTCTTT CASSPPLGPNTEAFF
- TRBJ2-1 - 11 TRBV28 TGTGCCAGCAGTCCAAGAGTTGGGCAGTTCTTC CASSPRVGQFF
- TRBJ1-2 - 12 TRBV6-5 TGTGCCAGCAGCAGGGACGTAGGGGGCTACACCTTC CASSRDVGGYTF
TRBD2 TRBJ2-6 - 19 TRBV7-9 TGTGCCAGCAGCCAACGGGGGGGACTGGTCCCCTCTGGGGCCAACGTCCTGACTTTC CASSQRGGLVPSGANVLTF
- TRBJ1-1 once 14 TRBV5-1 TGCGCCAGCAGGGAGGGGACGCCCGACACTGAAGCTTTCTTT CASREGTPDTEAFF
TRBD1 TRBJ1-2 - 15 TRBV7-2 TGTGCCAGCAGTTCCGGACAGGGGGAAAACTATGGCTACACCTTC CASSSGQGENYGYTF
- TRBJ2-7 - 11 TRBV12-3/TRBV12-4 TGTGCCAGCAGCCCACAAGTCAAGCAGTACTTC CASSPQVKQYF
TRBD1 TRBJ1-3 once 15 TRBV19 TGTGCCAGTAGCTCCGGGACAGGCTCTGGAAACACCATATATTTT CASSSGTGSGNTIYF
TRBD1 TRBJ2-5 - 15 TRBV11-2 TGTGCCAGCAGCCACCGGGACAGAGTGCAAGAGACCCAGTACTTC CASSHRDRVQETQYF